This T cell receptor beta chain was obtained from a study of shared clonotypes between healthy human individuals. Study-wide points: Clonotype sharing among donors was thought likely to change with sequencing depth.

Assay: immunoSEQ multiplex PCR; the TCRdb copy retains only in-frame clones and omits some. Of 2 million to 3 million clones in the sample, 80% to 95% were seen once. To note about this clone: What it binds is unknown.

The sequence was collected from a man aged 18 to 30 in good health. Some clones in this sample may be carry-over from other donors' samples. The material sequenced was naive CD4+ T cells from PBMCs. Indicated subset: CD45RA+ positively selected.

The CDR3 DNA reads TGTGCCACCAGCACCTCCGTAGCGGGAGCCACCGGGGAGCTGTTTTTT. It translates to CATSTSVAGATGELFF. The rearrangement uses TRBV15 and TRBJ2-2; 9 bases match TRBD2. The trim removed 4 bases at V and 4 bases at J, leaving 7 bases unmatched. CDR3 size: 16 residues. CDR1 and CDR2 (germline): LNHNV, YYDKDF (reference sequence).